The source of this T cell receptor (beta chain) is a study of T cell responses to AZD1222 COVID-19 vaccine. The assay was immunoSEQ multiplex PCR, and TCRdb's table has in-frame clones only and misses some. The table includes over 100,000 clones, 75% to 95% detected once. Germline CDR1 and CDR2: LGHDT and YNNKEL (reference sequence). V was clipped by 4 bases and J by 5 bases, with 15 bases between them. The CDR3 length is 15 residues. General study findings and limits: It was only after the peak T cell response that any repertoires were sampled. Clonal diversity may have been underestimated in mostly white British donors. Compared with day 0, the breadth and depth of the Spike-specific TCR repertoire rose significantly after two doses of AZD1222. With dominance at 160-218 and 743-854, vaccine-associated CD4 TCRs spanned spike.

Concerning this clone itself: Its target is unknown.

The chain employs TRBV3-1 (or the pseudogene TRBV3-2) and TRBJ2-1, with D perhaps assigned TRBD1 or TRBD2 (6 bases each). The source of this sequence is an adult in good health. Specimen: peripheral blood, collected on day 0 of AZD1222 vaccination. DNA of the CDR3: TGTGCCAGCAGCCCCCGGGGGCAGGGCCACAATGAGCAGTTCTTC. It yields the protein CASSPRGQGHNEQFF.